This entry is about one T cell receptor (beta chain). What it binds is unknown. This record belongs to a study of vaccination effects on CD4 cells after COVID-19. Study-wide context: Vaccination of participants consisted of two doses of either the BNT162b2 or mRNA-1273 vaccine.

V was clipped by 1 base and J by 2 bases, with 7 bases between them. The CDR3 loop spans 14 amino acids. Germline V CDR1 and CDR2: LGHNA, YNFKEQ. Antigen-specific CD4+ T cells were expanded (with viral peptide pools) by the ViraFEST assay ahead of sequencing. Cultured cells yielded isolated CD4+ T cells after 10 days. The infection with SARS-CoV-2 (confirmed by PCR) occurred in this person between March and December 2020. Study-wide points: There was marked clonal contraction among infection- and vaccine-induced clones late after vaccination.

Method: immunoSEQ multiplex PCR; TCRdb's copy keeps in-frame clones and lacks some. The sample has fewer than 25,000 clones; roughly 76% are singletons. Sequenced here: CD4+ T cells from PBMCs cultured with SARS-CoV-2 spike peptides, sampled before COVID-19 vaccination. This receptor was obtained from a human donor who had a prior SARS-CoV-2 infection. This chain joins TRBV4-2 and TRBJ2-3; no definite D call. DNA of the CDR3: TGTGCCAGCAGCCAAGCCAGAATCACAGATACGCAGTATTTT. Translating gives CASSQARITDTQYF.